The rows below give T cell receptor beta chains drawn from one sample of a study of CD8 T cells in ankylosing spondylitis. TCRdb re-called the 5' RACE reads through MiXCR, storing one row per CDR3 protein. The profile shows about 350,000 distinct CDR3 sequences, more than 20% of them singletons. The sequencing input was blood, either unsorted or a sorted T cell fraction (not recorded which). All receptors come from a male donor with ankylosing spondylitis or in good health (not recorded which). Each CDR3 is given with its conserved first and last residue. The order of the fields is J gene, V gene, D gene, clone size, CDR3 DNA, CDR3 protein. D genes are given only for firm matches. Clone sizes are given selectively: once, few, many, or a class where the clone is expanded.

TRBJ2-1 TRBV12-5 TRBD2 few TGTGCTAGTGGGACGGGGGGAGACAATGAGCAGTTCTTC CASGTGGDNEQFF
TRBJ2-7 TRBV7-6 - - TGTGCCAGCAGCTTAGCGGAAGCCTACGAGCAGTACTTC CASSLAEAYEQYF
TRBJ1-5 TRBV11-2 - - TGTGCCAGCAGCTCTAACTTCTTTCAGCCCCAGCATTTT CASSSNFFQPQHF
TRBJ2-1 TRBV30 TRBD2 - TGTGCCTGGAGCCCCGGACTAGCGTCATTCGATGAGCAGTTCTTC CAWSPGLASFDEQFF
TRBJ2-1 TRBV12-3/TRBV12-4 TRBD2 few TGTGCCAGCAGCGGGGGGGCCTACAATGAGCAGTTCTTC CASSGGAYNEQFF
TRBJ2-1 TRBV20-1 - - TGCAGTGCTATCTCTAGCTCGAGCTCCTACAATGAGCAGTTCTTC CSAISSSSSYNEQFF
TRBJ2-7 TRBV5-8 - - TGTGCCAGCAGCTCCTCTCTCCGGCAGTCCTACGAGCAGTACTTC CASSSSLRQSYEQYF
TRBJ2-4 TRBV2 - - TGTGCCAGCAACAGGGATTCCATAGCCAAAAACATTCAGTACTTC CASNRDSIAKNIQYF
TRBJ1-6 TRBV25-1 - few TGTGCCAGCAGTGCCCCAAATTCACCCCTCCACTTT CASSAPNSPLHF
TRBJ1-5 TRBV6-5 TRBD1 - TGTGCCAGCAGTTACGATACGGGACAGGGGGCGGGTGGCAATCAGCCCCAGCATTTT CASSYDTGQGAGGNQPQHF
TRBJ1-5 TRBV20-1 TRBD1 few TGCAGTGCTCTTGGACAGGGAAATCAGCCCCAGCATTTT CSALGQGNQPQHF
TRBJ2-1 TRBV6-1 - - TGTGCCAGCAGTGAAGTTACGGGTGCGGATGAGCAGTTCTTC CASSEVTGADEQFF
TRBJ2-5 TRBV9 TRBD2 - TGTGCCAGCAGCGGGCAGCGGGGGGGCCTGGAGACCCAGTACTTC CASSGQRGGLETQYF
TRBJ2-1 TRBV19 TRBD2 few TGTGCCAGTAGCGAGGGACTAGCACACTACAATGAGCAGTTCTTC CASSEGLAHYNEQFF
TRBJ2-7 TRBV4-1 - - TGCGCCAGCAGCCAAGGGCTACTCACCTACGAGCAGTACTTC CASSQGLLTYEQYF
TRBJ2-5 TRBV12-5 TRBD2 many TGTGCTAGTGGTTTAAGAGCGGGGGCACAAGAGACCCAGTACTTC CASGLRAGAQETQYF
TRBJ1-5 TRBV4-2 - - TGTGCCAGCAGCCAAGTGGGGGGTTACAATCAGCCCCAGCATTTT CASSQVGGYNQPQHF
TRBJ1-1 TRBV7-9 - few TGTGCCAGCGGTTTTGAAGCTTTCTTT CASGFEAFF
TRBJ1-2 TRBV29-1 - - TGCAGCGTTGATGAGGAGGGGCTTAGCTACACCTTC CSVDEEGLSYTF
TRBJ2-5 TRBV29-1 TRBD1 few TGCAGCGTTCTCCAGGGGGCAGGAGAGACCCAGTACTTC CSVLQGAGETQYF
TRBJ2-1 TRBV7-8 TRBD1 - TGTGCCAGCAGCTTAGACCTTCTGTCACAGGGGACGGGGAATGAGCAGTTCTTC CASSLDLLSQGTGNEQFF
TRBJ2-3 TRBV20-1 - few TGCAGTGTCATTCCAGGGACTGGTACGCAGTATTTT CSVIPGTGTQYF